This TCR beta chain originates from a study of blood T cell repertoires in COVID-19. Study-level information: The analysed material was cDNA or gDNA that came from T cells, B-cell-depleted T cells, or PBMCs.

With respect to this clone: This specimen includes other DNA sequences encoding the same CDR3.

The protocol was immunoSEQ multiplex PCR, while the TCRdb copy is restricted to in-frame clones and leaves out a portion. The table lists 180,000 or so clones, 80% to 85% of them singletons, with 5.5% to 8% in the top ten. Per germline, CDR1 MNHEY and CDR2 SVGAGI. The CDR3 extends over 13 amino acids. V gave up 3 bases and J gave up 7 bases, with 10 bases separating them. Material for sequencing was peripheral blood. This chain connects TRBV6-5 to TRBJ1-5; D gene ambiguous. The origin of this receptor is a middle-aged woman with COVID-19, enrolled during active disease. For the CDR3, the DNA is TGTGCCAGCAGTTATCGGGAGGGCCAGCCCCAGCATTTT. This encodes CASSYREGQPQHF.